This T cell receptor beta chain was captured by sequencing in a study of cytomegalovirus exposure and HLA in healthy donors. Whole-study findings and limits: Association of 16,951 TCR beta sequences with HLA alleles was found at 0.05 false discovery rate in a later analysis. More clonal expansion characterized HLA-associated TCR beta chains than equally common others in a later analysis.

Primers included in the PCR were 60 Vbeta and 13 Jbeta primers. Some clones are missing from TCRdb's copy, which holds only in-frame ones; the method was immunoSEQ multiplex PCR. Of 190,000 or so clones in the sample, under 85% were seen once. As regards this clone: The antigen is undetermined.

The CDR3 runs to 12 residues. V was clipped by 6 bases and J by 6 bases, with 9 bases between them. In germline, CDR1 is LNHDA, CDR2 SQIVND (reference sequence). What was sequenced was PBMCs. The receptor was isolated from a man between 45 and 60 years old in good health and CMV-seronegative. The V call is TRBV19, the J call TRBJ1-5; weak D call: TRBD1 (5 bases). The CDR3 bases are TGTGCCAGTAGGCAGGGAAGTCAGCCCCAGCATTTT. The encoded protein is CASRQGSQPQHF.